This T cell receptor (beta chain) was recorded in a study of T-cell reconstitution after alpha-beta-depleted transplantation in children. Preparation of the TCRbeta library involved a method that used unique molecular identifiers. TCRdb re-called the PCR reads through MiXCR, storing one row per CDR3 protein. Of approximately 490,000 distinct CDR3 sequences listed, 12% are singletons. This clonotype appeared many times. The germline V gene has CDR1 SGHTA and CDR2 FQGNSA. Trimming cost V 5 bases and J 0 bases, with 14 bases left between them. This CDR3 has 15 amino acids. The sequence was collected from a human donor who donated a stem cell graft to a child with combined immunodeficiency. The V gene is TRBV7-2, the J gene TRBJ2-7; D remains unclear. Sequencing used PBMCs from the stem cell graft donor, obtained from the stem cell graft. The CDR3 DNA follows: TGTGCCAGCAGCCTGCGCGGCGCCAGCTCCTACGAGCAGTACTTC. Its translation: CASSLRGASSYEQYF.